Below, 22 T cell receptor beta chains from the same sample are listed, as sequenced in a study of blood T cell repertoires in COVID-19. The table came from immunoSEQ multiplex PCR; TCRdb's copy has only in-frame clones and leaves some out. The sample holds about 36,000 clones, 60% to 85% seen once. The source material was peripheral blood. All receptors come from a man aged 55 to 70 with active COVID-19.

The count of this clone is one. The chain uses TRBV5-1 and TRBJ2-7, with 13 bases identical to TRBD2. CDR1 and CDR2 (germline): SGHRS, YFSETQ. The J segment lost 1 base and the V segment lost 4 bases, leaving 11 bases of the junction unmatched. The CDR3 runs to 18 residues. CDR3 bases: TGCGCCAGCAGCCCCGGACTAGCGGGGGTGATAATTTCCTACGAGCAGTACTTC. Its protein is CASSPGLAGVIISYEQYF.

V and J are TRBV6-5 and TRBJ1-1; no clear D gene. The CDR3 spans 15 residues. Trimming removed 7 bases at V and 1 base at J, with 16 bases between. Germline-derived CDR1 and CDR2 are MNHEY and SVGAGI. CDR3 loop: CASNSMAVPNTEAFF. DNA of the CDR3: TGTGCCAGCAATTCGATGGCCGTCCCGAACACTGAAGCTTTCTTT.

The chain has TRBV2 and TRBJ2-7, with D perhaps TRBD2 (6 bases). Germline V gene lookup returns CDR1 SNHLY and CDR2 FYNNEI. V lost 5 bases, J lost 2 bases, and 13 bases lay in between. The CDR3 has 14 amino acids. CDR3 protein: CASSFAGGTYEQYF. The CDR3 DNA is TGTGCCAGCAGTTTTGCCGGGGGTACCTACGAGCAGTACTTC.

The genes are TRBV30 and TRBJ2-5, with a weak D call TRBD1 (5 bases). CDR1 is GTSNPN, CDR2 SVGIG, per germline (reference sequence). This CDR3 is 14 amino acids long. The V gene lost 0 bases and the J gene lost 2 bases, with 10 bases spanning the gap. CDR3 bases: TGTGCCTGGAGTGTAGGGGTCAGACAAGAGACCCAGTACTTC. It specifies CAWSVGVRQETQYF. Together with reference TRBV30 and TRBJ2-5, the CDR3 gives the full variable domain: SQTIHQWPATLVQPVGSPLSLECTVEGTSNPNLYWYRQAAGRGLQLLFYSVGIGQISSEVPQNLSASRPQDRQFILSSKKLLLSDSGFYLCAWSVGVRQETQYFGPGTRLLVL.

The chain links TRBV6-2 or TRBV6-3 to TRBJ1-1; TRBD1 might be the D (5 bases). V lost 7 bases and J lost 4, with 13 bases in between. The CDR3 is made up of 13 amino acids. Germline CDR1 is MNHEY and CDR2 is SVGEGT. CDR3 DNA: TGTGCCAGCACCCCCCAGGGTGGCACTGAAGCTTTCTTT. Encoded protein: CASTPQGGTEAFF.

This CDR3 is CASSIDIRAGYTF. DNA of the CDR3: TGTGCCAGCAGTATCGACATTCGCGCCGGCTACACCTTC. The genes are TRBV12-3 or TRBV12-4 and TRBJ1-2; D remains unclear. V was pared by 5 bases and J by 8 bases, with 15 bases between. This CDR3 region has 13 residues.

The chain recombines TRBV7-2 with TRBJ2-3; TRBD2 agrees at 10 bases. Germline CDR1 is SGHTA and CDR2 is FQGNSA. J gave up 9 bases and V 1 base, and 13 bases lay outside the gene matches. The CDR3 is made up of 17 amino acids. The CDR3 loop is CASSLGRSASGSWTQYF. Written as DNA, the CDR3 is TGTGCCAGCAGCTTAGGGCGATCGGCTAGCGGGAGTTGGACGCAGTATTTT.

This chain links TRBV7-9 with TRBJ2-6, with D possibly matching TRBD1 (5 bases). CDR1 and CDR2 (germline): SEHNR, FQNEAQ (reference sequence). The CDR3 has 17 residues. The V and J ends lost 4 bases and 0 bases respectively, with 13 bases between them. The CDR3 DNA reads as TGTGCCAGCAGCTCCTCTCGACAGTTCTCTGGGGCCAACGTCCTGACTTTC. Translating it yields CASSSSRQFSGANVLTF.

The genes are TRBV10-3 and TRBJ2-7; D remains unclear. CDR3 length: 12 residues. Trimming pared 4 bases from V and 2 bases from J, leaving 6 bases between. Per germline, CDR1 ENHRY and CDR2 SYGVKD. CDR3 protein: CAISVDAYEQYF. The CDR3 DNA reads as TGTGCCATCAGTGTAGATGCCTACGAGCAGTACTTC.

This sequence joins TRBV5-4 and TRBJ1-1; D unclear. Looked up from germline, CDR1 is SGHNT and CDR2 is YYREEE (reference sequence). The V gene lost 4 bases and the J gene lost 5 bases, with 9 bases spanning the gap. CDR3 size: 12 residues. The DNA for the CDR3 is TGTGCCAGCAGCCCCGGAGAAACTGAAGCTTTCTTT. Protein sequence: CASSPGETEAFF.

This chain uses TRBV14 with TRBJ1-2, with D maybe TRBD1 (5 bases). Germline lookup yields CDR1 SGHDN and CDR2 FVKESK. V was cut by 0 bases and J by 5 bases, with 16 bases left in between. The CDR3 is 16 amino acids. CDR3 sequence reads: CASSQERGGIRYGYTF. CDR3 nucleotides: TGTGCCAGCAGCCAAGAAAGGGGAGGAATTCGGTATGGCTACACCTTC.

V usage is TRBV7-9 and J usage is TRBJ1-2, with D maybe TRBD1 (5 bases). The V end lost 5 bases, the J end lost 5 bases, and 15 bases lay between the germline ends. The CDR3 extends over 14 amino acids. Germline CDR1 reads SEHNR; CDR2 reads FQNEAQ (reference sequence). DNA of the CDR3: TGTGCCAGCAGCAAAGACAGAGAACCTTATGGCTACACCTTC. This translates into CASSKDREPYGYTF.

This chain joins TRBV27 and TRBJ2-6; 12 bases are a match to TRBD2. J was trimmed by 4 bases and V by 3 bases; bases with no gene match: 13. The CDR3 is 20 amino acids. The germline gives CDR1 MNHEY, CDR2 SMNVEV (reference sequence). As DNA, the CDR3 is TGTGCCAGCAGTTTCCCCCCACTAGCGGGAGGACCGACGGGGGCCAACGTCCTGACTTTC. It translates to CASSFPPLAGGPTGANVLTF.

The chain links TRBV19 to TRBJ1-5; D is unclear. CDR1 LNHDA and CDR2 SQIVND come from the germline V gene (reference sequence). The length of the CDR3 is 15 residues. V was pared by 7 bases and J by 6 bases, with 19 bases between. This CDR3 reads CASTTLSRVGQPQHF. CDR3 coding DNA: TGTGCCAGTACCACCCTCTCGAGGGTCGGTCAGCCCCAGCATTTT.

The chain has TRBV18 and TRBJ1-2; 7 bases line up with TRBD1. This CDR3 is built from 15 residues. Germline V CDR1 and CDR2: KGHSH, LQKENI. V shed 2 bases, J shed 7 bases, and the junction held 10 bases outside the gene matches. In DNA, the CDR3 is TGTGCCAGCTCACCAACATCAGGGACAGTTGGTGGCTACACCTTC. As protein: CASSPTSGTVGGYTF.

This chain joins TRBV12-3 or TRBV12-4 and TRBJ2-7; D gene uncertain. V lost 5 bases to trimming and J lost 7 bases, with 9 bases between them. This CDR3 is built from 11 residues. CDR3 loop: CASSAFREQYF. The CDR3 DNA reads TGTGCCAGCAGTGCTTTCCGGGAGCAGTACTTC.

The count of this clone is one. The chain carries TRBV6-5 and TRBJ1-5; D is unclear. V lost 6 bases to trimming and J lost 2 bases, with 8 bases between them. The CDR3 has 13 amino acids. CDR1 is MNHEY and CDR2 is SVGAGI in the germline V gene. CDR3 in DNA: TGTGCCAGCAGGGCAGAGGGCAATCAGCCCCAGCATTTT. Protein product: CASRAEGNQPQHF.

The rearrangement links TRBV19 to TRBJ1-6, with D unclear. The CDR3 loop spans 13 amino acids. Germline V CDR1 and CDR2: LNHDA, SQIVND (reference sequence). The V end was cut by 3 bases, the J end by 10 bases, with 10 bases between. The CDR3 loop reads CASSMSGYSPLHF. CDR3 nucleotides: TGTGCCAGTAGTATGTCAGGATACTCACCCCTCCACTTT.

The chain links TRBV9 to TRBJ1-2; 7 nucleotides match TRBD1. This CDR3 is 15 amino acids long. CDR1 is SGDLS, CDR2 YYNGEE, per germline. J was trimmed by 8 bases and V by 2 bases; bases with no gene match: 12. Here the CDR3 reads CASSVTGQDGRGYTF. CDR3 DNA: TGTGCCAGCAGCGTCACTGGACAGGATGGACGGGGCTACACCTTC.

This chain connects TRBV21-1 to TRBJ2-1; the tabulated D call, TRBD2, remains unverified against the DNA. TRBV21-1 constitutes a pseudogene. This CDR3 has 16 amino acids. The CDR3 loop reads CASSKVKRSSYNEQFF. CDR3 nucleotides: TGTGCCAGCAGCAAAGTCAAGCGGAGCTCCTACAATGAGCAGTTCTTC.

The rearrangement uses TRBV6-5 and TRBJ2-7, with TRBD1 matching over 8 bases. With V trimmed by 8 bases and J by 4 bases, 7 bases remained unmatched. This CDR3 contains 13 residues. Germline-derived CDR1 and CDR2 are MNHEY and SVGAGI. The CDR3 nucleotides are TGTGCCAGCGGACCGGGACAGGAATACGAGCAGTACTTC. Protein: CASGPGQEYEQYF.

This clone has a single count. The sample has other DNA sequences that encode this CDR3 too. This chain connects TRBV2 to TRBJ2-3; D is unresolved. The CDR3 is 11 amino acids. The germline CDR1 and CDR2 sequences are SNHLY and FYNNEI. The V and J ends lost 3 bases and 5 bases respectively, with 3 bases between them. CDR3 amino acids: CASSDLDTQYF. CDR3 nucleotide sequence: TGTGCCAGCAGTGATCTAGATACGCAGTATTTT. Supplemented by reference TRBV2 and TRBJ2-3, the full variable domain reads EPEVTQTPSHQVTQMGQEVILRCVPISNHLYFYWYRQILGQKVEFLVSFYNNEISEKSEIFDDQFSVERPDGSNFTLKIRSTKLEDSAMYFCASSDLDTQYFGPGTRLTVL.